These 16 T cell receptor beta chains came from one sample sequenced in a study of blood T cell repertoires in COVID-19. TCRdb's copy holds only in-frame clones and misses some; the assay was immunoSEQ multiplex PCR. The sample contains about 220,000 clones, 80% of which appear only once. The sample consisted of peripheral blood. These receptors were taken from a human donor in a cohort sampled during active COVID-19.

V gene TRBV5-1 combines with J gene TRBJ2-3; weak D call: TRBD2 (7 bases). The CDR3 spans 17 residues. Trimming took off 0 bases at V and 7 bases at J, with 21 bases between the two ends. From germline, CDR1 is SGHRS and CDR2 YFSETQ. The CDR3: CASSLGSGGADRNTQYF. CDR3 DNA: TGCGCCAGCAGCTTGGGAAGTGGGGGGGCTGATCGGAATACGCAGTATTTT.

The sample holds many counts of this clone. The chain joins TRBV27 to TRBJ2-3; 7 bases are a match to TRBD2. Germline CDR1 MNHEY, CDR2 SMNVEV (reference sequence). This CDR3 region has 14 residues. J was trimmed by 6 bases and V by 4 bases; bases with no gene match: 7. Written as DNA, the CDR3 is TGTGCCAGCAGTTCACGGGGAGGGTCGGATACGCAGTATTTT. It translates to CASSSRGGSDTQYF.

J is TRBJ2-3 and V is TRBV9; D possibly corresponds to TRBD2 (5 bases). The germline V gene has CDR1 SGDLS and CDR2 YYNGEE. The V and J ends lost 3 bases and 5 bases respectively, with 16 bases between them. The CDR3 runs 15 residues. The CDR3 bases are TGTGCCAGCAGCGCCGGCGAGGGCCGGGGAGATACGCAGTATTTT. Protein sequence: CASSAGEGRGDTQYF.

V usage is TRBV28 and J usage is TRBJ2-2; no clear D. CDR1 and CDR2 from the germline V gene are MDHEN and SYDVKM. The CDR3 length is 13 residues. The V end lost 6 bases, the J end lost 5 bases, and 10 bases lay between the germline ends. The CDR3 protein is CASRRRFTGELFF. In DNA, the CDR3 is TGTGCCAGCAGGCGGCGGTTTACCGGGGAGCTGTTTTTT.

V and J are TRBV6-2 or TRBV6-3 and TRBJ1-2; 7 nucleotides agree with TRBD1. Germline values: CDR1 MNHEY, CDR2 SVGEGT. The CDR3 extends over 14 amino acids. V shed 6 bases and J 4 bases; nucleotides not matched to a gene: 8. The CDR3 DNA is TGTGCCAGCAGCCGAAACCGGGACAGCTATGGCTACACCTTC. Its translation: CASSRNRDSYGYTF.

The chain joins TRBV9 to TRBJ1-4, with 10 bases aligning to TRBD1. After removal of 0 bases from V and 8 bases from J, the junction contained 4 bases not matched to a gene. From germline, CDR1 is SGDLS and CDR2 YYNGEE. This CDR3 is built from 15 residues. The CDR3 sequence: CASSVGGTGEEKLFF. CDR3 DNA: TGTGCCAGCAGCGTAGGTGGGACAGGGGAGGAAAAACTGTTTTTT.

The chain couples TRBV19 to TRBJ1-3; 7 bases match TRBD1. The J segment lost 0 bases and the V segment lost 5 bases, leaving 7 bases of the junction unmatched. The V gene's germline CDR1 is LNHDA and CDR2 SQIVND (reference sequence). The CDR3 contains 16 residues. CDR3 in amino acids: CASSLFGTASGNTIYF. The CDR3 DNA sequence: TGTGCCAGTAGTTTATTCGGGACAGCCTCTGGAAACACCATATATTTT.

This chain joins TRBV28 and TRBJ1-5; 8 nucleotides match TRBD1. The CDR3 runs 14 residues. Germline loops: CDR1 MDHEN, CDR2 SYDVKM. J was trimmed by 3 bases and V by 6 bases; bases with no gene match: 4. The CDR3 sequence is CASRTTGDNQPQHF. CDR3 bases: TGTGCCAGCAGAACGACAGGGGACAATCAGCCCCAGCATTTT.

This clone was counted a few times. The chain carries TRBV18 and TRBJ1-6; D call uncertain. The CDR3 is 15 residues long. Trimming cost V 3 bases and J 8 bases, with 14 bases left between them. Germline lookup yields CDR1 KGHSH and CDR2 LQKENI. The CDR3 nucleotides are TGTGCCAGCTCACCCTTTGAGGGAAAGGATTCACCCCTCCACTTT. Translating gives CASSPFEGKDSPLHF.

The CDR3 coding sequence is TGCGCCAGCAGCCAAGAAGCGACTAGCGGGAGGGTGTACAATGAGCAGTTCTTC. Protein: CASSQEATSGRVYNEQFF. The chain carries TRBV4-1 and TRBJ2-1, with 14 bases identical to TRBD2. V shed 0 bases, J shed 4 bases, and the junction held 5 bases outside the gene matches. Germline V gene lookup returns CDR1 MGHRA and CDR2 YSYEKL. The CDR3 has 18 amino acids.

The genes are TRBV18 and TRBJ1-1, with TRBD1 matching 7 bases. The CDR3 loop spans 14 amino acids. CDR1 is KGHSH and CDR2 is LQKENI in the germline V gene. J was trimmed by 2 bases and V by 6 bases; bases with no gene match: 6. The CDR3 spells CASSQGQSNTEAFF. The CDR3, as DNA: TGTGCCAGCTCCCAGGGACAGTCAAACACTGAAGCTTTCTTT.

This chain connects TRBV9 to TRBJ2-1; D gene uncertain. The V gene's germline CDR1 is SGDLS and CDR2 YYNGEE. The V gene lost 4 bases and the J gene lost 6 bases, with 20 bases spanning the gap. This CDR3 region has 16 residues. CDR3 sequence (DNA): TGTGCCAGCAGCCCGAGGCCCCTAGTACTCCCCAATGAGCAGTTCTTC. It yields the protein CASSPRPLVLPNEQFF. Full variable domain (remainder filled in from reference TRBV9 and TRBJ2-1): DSGVTQTPKHLITATGQRVTLRCSPRSGDLSVYWYQQSLDQGLQFLIQYYNGEERAKGNILERFSAQQFPDLHSELNLSSLELGDSALYFCASSPRPLVLPNEQFFGPGTRLTVL.

V gene TRBV20-1 combines with J gene TRBJ2-2; D is undetermined. V shed 3 bases and J shed 4 bases, with 6 bases lying between them. The germline V gene encodes CDR1 DFQATT and CDR2 SNEGSKA (reference sequence). There are 12 residues in the CDR3. The CDR3 bases are TGCAGTGCTAGTCGCGCCACCGGGGAGCTGTTTTTT. As protein: CSASRATGELFF.

The chain joins TRBV7-2 to TRBJ1-2; D ambiguous. The CDR3 runs 12 residues. CDR1 is SGHTA and CDR2 is FQGNSA in the germline V gene. V lost 1 base and J 8 bases, leaving 8 bases between the germline ends. The CDR3 nucleotides are TGTGCCAGCAGCTTAGGTTGGGAGGGCTACACCTTC. Translation gives CASSLGWEGYTF.

J is TRBJ1-3 and V is TRBV7-2; TRBD1 is a possible D gene (5 bases). Germline V gene lookup returns CDR1 SGHTA and CDR2 FQGNSA. This CDR3 comprises 15 residues. V lost 1 base and J lost 3, with 10 bases in between. The CDR3: CASSLVGRVGNTIYF. The CDR3 bases are TGTGCCAGCAGCTTAGTAGGCAGGGTTGGAAACACCATATATTTT.

This chain links TRBV19 with TRBJ2-7, with D unclear. The V and J ends lost 3 bases and 3 bases respectively, with 12 bases between them. CDR3 length equals 14 residues. Per germline, CDR1 LNHDA and CDR2 SQIVND (reference sequence). CDR3 in amino acids: CASSIRNSDYEQYF. CDR3 DNA: TGTGCCAGTAGTATCAGGAACTCAGACTACGAGCAGTACTTC.